The T cell receptor beta chain under discussion was sequenced for a study of CD8+CD57+ T cells in acquired aplastic anemia. Study-level information: Each DNA sample taken from sorted CD4+ and CD8+ cells came to approximately 3.3 ug on average.

In the case of this clonotype: As yet, its antigen is unknown.

Germline V CDR1 and CDR2: SGHTA, FQGNSA. Trimming pared 6 bases from V and 5 bases from J, leaving 7 bases between. This CDR3 spans 11 amino acids. Broader study findings: Patients and controls had in common twenty-nine CD8+ CDR3 sequences. Patients versus controls showed no significant CD8+ Simpson's diversity difference.

Genomic DNA, the template, was used for profiling of the TCR beta VDJ and CDR3. TCRdb re-analysed the reads in MiXCR, keeping a single row per CDR3 protein. Among fewer than 200,000 distinct CDR3 sequences, around 50% were seen once, and the ten largest hold roughly 13%. Those patients picked for sequencing had displayed CD8+CD57+ cell expansion on flow cytometry. The cohort consisted entirely of patients having severe acquired aplastic anemia. The sequence derives from a human donor with aplastic anemia. The sequencing input was sorted CD4+, CD8+, or CD8+CD57+ T cells (not recorded which) from PBMCs. The rearrangement joins TRBV7-2 to TRBJ2-5; no firm D call. CDR3 protein: CASSLMETQYF. The CDR3 coding sequence is TGTGCCAGCAGTCTAATGGAGACCCAGTACTTC.